This T cell receptor (beta chain) was sequenced during a study of cytomegalovirus exposure and HLA in healthy donors. Study-wide results and caveats: Analysis was carried out at a later point, and it linked a missense DCLRE1C variant to TCR beta V- and J-gene trimming.

Primers: 60 Vbeta forward and 13 Jbeta reverse. Authors' data handling: Later reanalysis found roughly 80 million unique TCR beta chains, 10 million to 14 million of them shared. Data came from immunoSEQ multiplex PCR; TCRdb stores just in-frame clones and leaves some out. That table gives V, J and clone size, and the DNA gave D and trimming. The specimen's table records over 45,000 clones. A note on this clone: Its matching antigen is unknown.

CDR1 and CDR2 from the germline V gene are SGHTA and FQGNSA. Trimming took off 6 bases at V and 2 bases at J, with 12 bases between the two ends. The length of the CDR3 is 14 residues. Sequences were obtained from PBMCs. The clonotype comes from a woman between 18 and 29 years old in good health and CMV-seronegative. The rearrangement links TRBV7-2 to TRBJ2-3, with a tentative D call TRBD1 (6 bases). CDR3 coding DNA: TGTGCCAGCAGGCCGGACAGATACACAGATACGCAGTATTTT. Translation gives CASRPDRYTDTQYF.